A single sample is the source of the 27 T cell receptor beta chains below, sequenced in a study of cytomegalovirus exposure and HLA in healthy donors. Both 60 Vbeta primers and 13 Jbeta primers went into the PCR. Repertoires were generated with immunoSEQ multiplex PCR, while TCRdb's copy carries only in-frame clones and drops some. Here the sample spans around 140,000 clones, 60% to 85% being singletons. Sequencing input: PBMCs. The source is a man aged 35-49 years in good health and CMV-seronegative.

This chain connects TRBV9 to TRBJ2-5; D not resolved. The J call could be wrong; TRBJ2-7 is a better fit for the DNA end. Germline V gene lookup returns CDR1 SGDLS and CDR2 YYNGEE. The CDR3 has 15 residues. The chain's CDR3 is CASSVGAAGSYEQYF. The DNA of the CDR3 is TGTGCCAGCAGCGTAGGGGCCGCAGGCTCCTACGAGCAGTACTTC.

V is TRBV6-6 and J is TRBJ2-7; 7 bases line up with TRBD2. V lost 2 bases to trimming and J lost 2 bases; unmatched junction nucleotides: 6. The CDR3 sequence is 15 residues long. Germline values: CDR1 MNHNY, CDR2 SVGAGI (reference sequence). CDR3 DNA: TGTGCCAGCAGTTACCTGGCGGGGGAGACCTACGAGCAGTACTTC. It yields the protein CASSYLAGETYEQYF.

CDR3 in amino acids: CASSMTPYEQYF. CDR3 nucleotides: TGTGCCAGTAGTATGACTCCATACGAGCAGTACTTC. V is TRBV19 and J is TRBJ2-7, with no clear D. Trimming cost V 3 bases and J 4 bases, with 7 bases left between them. Per germline, CDR1 LNHDA and CDR2 SQIVND (reference sequence). The CDR3 contains 12 residues.

The V call is TRBV30, the J call TRBJ2-7; 8 bases are a match to TRBD1. Germline V gene lookup returns CDR1 GTSNPN and CDR2 SVGIG (reference sequence). Germline trimming cut 1 base from V and 6 bases from J; bases unmatched to any gene: 5. This CDR3 region has 13 residues. DNA for the CDR3: TGTGCCTGGAGTGAGTTACAGGGGGGCGAGCAGTACTTC. Translated, it gives CAWSELQGGEQYF.

In nucleotides, the CDR3 is TGTGCCAGTAGTATTGACCCCGGTTCGGGAGCTTTCTTT. Translated: CASSIDPGSGAFF. The chain is built from TRBV19 and TRBJ1-1; no reliable D call. This CDR3 is 13 amino acids long. Looked up from germline, CDR1 is LNHDA and CDR2 is SQIVND (reference sequence). V was cut by 3 bases and J by 10 bases, with 15 bases left in between.

The chain carries TRBV19 and TRBJ2-7, with 8 bases lining up with TRBD2. Germline lookup yields CDR1 LNHDA and CDR2 SQIVND (reference sequence). The V segment lost 5 bases and the J segment 2 bases; nucleotides outside the gene matches: 5. The CDR3 spans 14 residues. The CDR3 DNA is TGTGCCAGTAGTGCTCCGGGACTAGCCTACGAGCAGTACTTC. Protein sequence: CASSAPGLAYEQYF.

The chain has TRBV19 and TRBJ2-1; 8 positions agree with TRBD1. From germline, CDR1 is LNHDA and CDR2 SQIVND (reference sequence). Trimming at V came to 3 bases and at J to 9 bases, leaving 7 bases not matched to a gene. The CDR3 spans 14 residues. CDR3 loop: CASSIGPQGGEQFF. CDR3 DNA: TGTGCCAGTAGTATTGGTCCACAGGGGGGTGAGCAGTTCTTC.

The V gene is TRBV7-2, the J gene TRBJ2-3, with TRBD2 identical over 7 bases. The CDR3 extends over 16 amino acids. With V trimmed by 5 bases and J by 0 bases, 8 bases remained unmatched. Germline V gene lookup returns CDR1 SGHTA and CDR2 FQGNSA. The CDR3 loop reads CASSRLGEGSTDTQYF. DNA of the CDR3: TGTGCCAGCAGCCGACTGGGGGAGGGTAGCACAGATACGCAGTATTTT.

The chain uses TRBV5-1 and TRBJ1-2; tentative D call: TRBD1 (6 bases). CDR1 is SGHRS, CDR2 YFSETQ, per germline. Trimming removed 4 bases from V and 6 bases from J, with 13 bases in between. The CDR3 is made up of 13 amino acids. The CDR3 region is CASSPEAGDGYTF. DNA of the CDR3: TGCGCCAGCAGCCCGGAGGCAGGGGATGGCTACACCTTC.

The genes are TRBV6-5 and TRBJ2-5; weak D call: TRBD2 (6 bases). Per the germline V gene, CDR1 is MNHEY and CDR2 is SVGAGI. This CDR3 contains 13 residues. V was clipped by 6 bases and J by 2 bases, with 10 bases between them. The CDR3 bases are TGTGCCAGCAGACCCGGGAGTCAAGAGACCCAGTACTTC. It specifies CASRPGSQETQYF.

J is TRBJ1-1 and V is TRBV4-2; maybe TRBD1 (5 bases). Trimming took 4 bases from V and 6 from J, leaving 12 bases between them. This CDR3 region has 13 residues. CDR1 and CDR2 (germline): LGHNA, YNFKEQ. As DNA, the CDR3 is TGTGCCAGCAGCCTGCGACGGGGGGCTGAAGCTTTCTTT. Protein: CASSLRRGAEAFF.

This clone has more than one count but fewer than ten. This sequence joins TRBV6-6 and TRBJ1-2; 7 nucleotides line up with TRBD1. V trimming: 6 bases; J trimming: 8 bases; junction bases outside the gene matches: 9. The CDR3 consists of 13 residues. Germline CDR1 reads MNHNY; CDR2 reads SVGAGI (reference sequence). CDR3 region: CASSLDRIDGYTF. In DNA, the CDR3 is TGTGCCAGCAGCCTGGACAGGATCGACGGCTACACCTTC.

The gene calls are TRBV11-2 and TRBJ2-3; D gene ambiguous. The V end was cut by 8 bases, the J end by 10 bases, with 13 bases between. Germline-derived CDR1 and CDR2 are SGHAT and FQNNGV. The CDR3 is made up of 11 amino acids. For the CDR3, the DNA is TGTGCCAGCGAATCCGACACACCGCAGTATTTT. Residues: CASESDTPQYF.

The chain combines TRBV5-4 with TRBJ2-7; 9 bases are shared with TRBD2. The CDR3 contains 15 residues. Trimming removed 4 bases from V and 3 bases from J; junction bases left unmatched: 8. CDR1 SGHNT and CDR2 YYREEE come from the germline V gene (reference sequence). The CDR3 sequence is CASSQTSGPYYEQYF. CDR3 sequence (DNA): TGTGCCAGCAGCCAGACTAGCGGTCCATACTACGAGCAGTACTTC.

The chain recombines TRBV5-4 with TRBJ2-5, with D possibly TRBD2 on 5 matching bases. The V gene lost 0 bases and the J gene lost 4 bases, with 16 bases spanning the gap. The length of the CDR3 is 16 residues. Germline assignment: CDR1 SGHNT and CDR2 YYREEE (reference sequence). This CDR3 reads CASSLVPGSLGETQYF. The CDR3 nucleotides are TGTGCCAGCAGCTTGGTCCCGGGAAGTTTAGGAGAGACCCAGTACTTC.

This chain joins TRBV5-1 and TRBJ1-5; a possible D gene is TRBD1 (5 bases). Trimming took off 3 bases at V and 1 base at J, with 23 bases between the two ends. The CDR3 contains 19 residues. Germline CDR1 reads SGHRS; CDR2 reads YFSETQ. CDR3 bases: TGCGCCAGCAGCTCACCTGAAGACAGTAAGGGTGGGAGCAATCAGCCCCAGCATTTT. Its translation is CASSSPEDSKGGSNQPQHF.

The rearrangement joins TRBV6-6 to TRBJ1-1, with TRBD1 identical over 9 bases. Germline lookup yields CDR1 MNHNY and CDR2 SVGAGI (reference sequence). V lost 6 bases to trimming and J lost 1 base; unmatched junction nucleotides: 3. This CDR3 is 14 amino acids long. Here the CDR3 reads CASRDRGGNTEAFF. The CDR3 nucleotides read TGTGCCAGCAGGGACAGGGGTGGGAACACTGAAGCTTTCTTT.

This clone was counted between two and nine times. The V and J genes are TRBV9 and TRBJ2-3, with 8 nucleotides matching TRBD1. The ends lost 0 bases at V and 4 bases at J; junction bases unmatched: 1. The CDR3 covers 14 residues. Germline V gene sequence: CDR1 SGDLS, CDR2 YYNGEE. The CDR3 DNA is TGTGCCAGCAGCGTAGGCAGGGGGCCAGATACGCAGTATTTT. Translating it yields CASSVGRGPDTQYF.

The chain recombines TRBV4-3 with TRBJ1-1; 8 bases line up with TRBD1. CDR1 is LGHNA, CDR2 YSLEER, per germline. V lost 0 bases, J lost 4 bases, and 13 bases stayed unmatched. The CDR3 is 18 amino acids. The CDR3 reads CASSQETGQGALSTEAFF. The CDR3 region has the DNA TGCGCCAGCAGCCAAGAAACAGGGCAGGGGGCCTTAAGCACTGAAGCTTTCTTT.

V and J are TRBV6-5 and TRBJ1-5, with D unresolved. The CDR3 contains 14 residues. Trimming took off 6 bases at V and 4 bases at J, with 13 bases between the two ends. Germline values: CDR1 MNHEY, CDR2 SVGAGI. Here the CDR3 DNA reads TGTGCCAGCAGCCCAAATCGGGGAAATCAGCCCCAGCATTTT. This sequence encodes CASSPNRGNQPQHF.

This chain's CDR3 is CASAEQGDTGELFF. As DNA, the CDR3 is TGTGCTAGTGCTGAACAGGGGGACACCGGGGAGCTGTTTTTT. The chain links TRBV12-5 to TRBJ2-2, with TRBD1 identical over 8 bases. This CDR3 has 14 amino acids. Germline trimming cut 7 bases from V and 3 bases from J; bases unmatched to any gene: 4. Per the germline V gene, CDR1 is LGHNT and CDR2 is FRNRAP. The variable domain in full, with the rest retrieved from reference TRBV12-5 and TRBJ2-2, is DARVTQTPRHKVTEMGQEVTMRCQPILGHNTVFWYRQTMMQGLELLAYFRNRAPLDDSGMPKDRFSAEMPDATLATLKIQPSEPRDSAVYFCASAEQGDTGELFFGEGSRLTVL.

The rearrangement joins TRBV5-4 to TRBJ2-3; TRBD2 matches 10 bases. Germline lookup yields CDR1 SGHNT and CDR2 YYREEE (reference sequence). Unmatched junction bases numbered 7, after V lost 3 bases and J lost 3 bases. There are 16 residues in the CDR3. The CDR3 coding sequence is TGTGCCAGCAGCTCCGTTAGCGGGGGGCTAACAGATACGCAGTATTTT. Encoded protein: CASSSVSGGLTDTQYF. Using reference TRBV5-4 and TRBJ2-3 for the parts outside the CDR3, the full variable domain is ETGVTQSPTHLIKTRGQQVTLRCSSQSGHNTVSWYQQALGQGPQFIFQYYREEENGRGNFPPRFSGLQFPNYSSELNVNALELDDSALYLCASSSVSGGLTDTQYFGPGTRLTVL.

The chain employs TRBV30 and TRBJ2-7, with 7 bases fitting TRBD1. This CDR3 has 12 amino acids. V gave up 5 bases and J gave up 4 bases; unmatched junction bases: 5. The germline V gene has CDR1 GTSNPN and CDR2 SVGIG (reference sequence). CDR3: CAWERDSYEQYF. The CDR3 nucleotides are TGTGCCTGGGAACGGGACAGTTACGAGCAGTACTTC.

The V and J genes are TRBV28 and TRBJ1-6; D gene ambiguous. Germline V gene data show CDR1 as MDHEN and CDR2 as SYDVKM. CDR3 length: 15 amino acids. Between the trimmed V and J ends, which lost 7 bases and 9 bases, there was a span of 19 bases. The DNA for the CDR3 is TGTGCCAGCACCGCCCCTGGTATTTTTAGTTCACCCCTCCACTTT. Protein sequence: CASTAPGIFSSPLHF.

This clone came up once. The chain uses TRBV16 and TRBJ1-2, with a tentative D call TRBD1 (5 bases). Deletions cut 1 base from V and 3 bases from J, with 6 bases between. The CDR3 loop spans 13 amino acids. Looked up from germline, CDR1 is KGHSY and CDR2 is FQNENV. The CDR3 DNA is TGTGCCAGCAGCCAATGGGGGGACTATGGCTACACCTTC. It yields the protein CASSQWGDYGYTF. The full variable domain, rest sourced from reference TRBV16 and TRBJ1-2, is GEEVAQTPKHLVRGEGQKAKLYCAPIKGHSYVFWYQQVLKNEFKFLISFQNENVFDETGMPKERFSAKCLPNSPCSLEIQATKLEDSAVYFCASSQWGDYGYTFGSGTRLTVV.

The rearrangement joins TRBV12-5 to TRBJ2-7; D gene uncertain. The CDR3 has 11 residues. Trimming removed 7 bases from V and 7 bases from J, with 11 bases in between. Germline loops: CDR1 LGHNT, CDR2 FRNRAP. The CDR3 is CASASSFEQYF. The DNA for the CDR3 is TGTGCTAGTGCCTCCTCGTTTGAGCAGTACTTC. The full variable domain, its missing parts supplied by reference TRBV12-5 and TRBJ2-7, is DARVTQTPRHKVTEMGQEVTMRCQPILGHNTVFWYRQTMMQGLELLAYFRNRAPLDDSGMPKDRFSAEMPDATLATLKIQPSEPRDSAVYFCASASSFEQYFGPGTRLTVT.

The chain is built from TRBV4-1 and TRBJ1-6; TRBD1 might be the D (5 bases). CDR3 length equals 15 residues. V lost 1 base and J lost 14, with 18 bases in between. Germline V gene data show CDR1 as MGHRA and CDR2 as YSYEKL. For the CDR3, the DNA is TGCGCCAGCAGCCAAGTGCCCCAGGGAGGAGGGTCCCTCCACTTT. Protein: CASSQVPQGGGSLHF.